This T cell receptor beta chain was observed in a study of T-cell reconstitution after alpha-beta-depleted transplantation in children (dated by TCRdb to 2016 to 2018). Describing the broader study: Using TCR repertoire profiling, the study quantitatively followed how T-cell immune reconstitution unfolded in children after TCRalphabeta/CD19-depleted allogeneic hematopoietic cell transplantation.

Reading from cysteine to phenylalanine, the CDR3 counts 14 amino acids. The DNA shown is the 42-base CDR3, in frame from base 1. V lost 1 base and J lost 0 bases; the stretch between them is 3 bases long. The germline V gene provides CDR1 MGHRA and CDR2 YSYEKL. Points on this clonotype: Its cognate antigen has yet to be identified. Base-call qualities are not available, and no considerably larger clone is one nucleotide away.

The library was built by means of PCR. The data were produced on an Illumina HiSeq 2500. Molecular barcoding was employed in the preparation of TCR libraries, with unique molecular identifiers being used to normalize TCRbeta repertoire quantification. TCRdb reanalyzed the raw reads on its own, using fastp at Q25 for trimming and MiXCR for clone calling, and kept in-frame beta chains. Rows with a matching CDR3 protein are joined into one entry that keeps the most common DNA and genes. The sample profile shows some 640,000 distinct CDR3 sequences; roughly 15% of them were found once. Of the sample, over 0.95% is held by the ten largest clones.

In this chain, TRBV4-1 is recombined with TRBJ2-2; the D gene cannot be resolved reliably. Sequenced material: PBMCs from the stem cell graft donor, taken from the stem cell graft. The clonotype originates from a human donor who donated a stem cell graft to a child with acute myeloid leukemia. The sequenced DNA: TGCGCCAGCAGCCAAGCTACGAACACCGGGGAGCTGTTTTTT. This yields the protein CASSQATNTGELFF.